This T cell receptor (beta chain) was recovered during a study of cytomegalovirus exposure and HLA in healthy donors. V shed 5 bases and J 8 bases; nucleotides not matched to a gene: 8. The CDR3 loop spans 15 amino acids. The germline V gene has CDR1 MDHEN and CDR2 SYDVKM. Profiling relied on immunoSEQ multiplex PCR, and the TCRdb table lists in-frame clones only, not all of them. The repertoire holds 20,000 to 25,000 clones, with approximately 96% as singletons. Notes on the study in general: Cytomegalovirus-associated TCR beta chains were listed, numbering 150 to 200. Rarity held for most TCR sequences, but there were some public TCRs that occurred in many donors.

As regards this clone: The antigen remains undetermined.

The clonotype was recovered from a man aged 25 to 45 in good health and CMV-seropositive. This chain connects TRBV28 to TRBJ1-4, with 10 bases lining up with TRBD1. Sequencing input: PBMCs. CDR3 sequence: CASSLTGTGEEKLFF. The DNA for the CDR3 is TGTGCCAGCAGTCTAACCGGGACAGGGGAAGAAAAACTGTTTTTT.